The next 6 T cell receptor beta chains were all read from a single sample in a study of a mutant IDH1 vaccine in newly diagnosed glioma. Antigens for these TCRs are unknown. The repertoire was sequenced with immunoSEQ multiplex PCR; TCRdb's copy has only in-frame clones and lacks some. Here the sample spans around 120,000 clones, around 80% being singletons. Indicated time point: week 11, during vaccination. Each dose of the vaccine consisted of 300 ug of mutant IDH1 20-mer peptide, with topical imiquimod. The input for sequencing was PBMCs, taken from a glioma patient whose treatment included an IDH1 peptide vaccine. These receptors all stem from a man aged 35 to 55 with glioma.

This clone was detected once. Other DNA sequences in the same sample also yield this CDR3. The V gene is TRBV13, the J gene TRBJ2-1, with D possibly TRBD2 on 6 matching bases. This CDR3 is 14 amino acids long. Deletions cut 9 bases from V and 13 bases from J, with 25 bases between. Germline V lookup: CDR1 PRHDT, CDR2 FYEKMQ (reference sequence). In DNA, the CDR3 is TGTGCCAGTAGCCCGGGACTCCCCGAGCCCCGACAGTTCTTC. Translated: CASSPGLPEPRQFF.

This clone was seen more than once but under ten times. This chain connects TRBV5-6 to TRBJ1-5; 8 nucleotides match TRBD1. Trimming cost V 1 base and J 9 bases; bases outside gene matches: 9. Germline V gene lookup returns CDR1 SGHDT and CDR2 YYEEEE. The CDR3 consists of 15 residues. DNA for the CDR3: TGTGCCAGCAGCTTGTTACAGGGGGAGCCGGGGCCCCAGCATTTT. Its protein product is CASSLLQGEPGPQHF.

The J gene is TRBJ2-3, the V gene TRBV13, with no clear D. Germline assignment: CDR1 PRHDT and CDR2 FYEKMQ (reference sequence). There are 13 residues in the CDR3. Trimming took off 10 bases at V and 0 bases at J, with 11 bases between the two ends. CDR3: CATNRGSTDTQYF. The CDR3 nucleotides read TGTGCCACCAACCGAGGCAGCACAGATACGCAGTATTTT.

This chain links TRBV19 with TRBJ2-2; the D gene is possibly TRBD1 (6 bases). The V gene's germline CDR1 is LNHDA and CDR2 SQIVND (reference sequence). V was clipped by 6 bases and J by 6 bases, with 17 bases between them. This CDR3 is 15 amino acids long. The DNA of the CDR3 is TGTGCCAGTAGACCGGACAGAGAGGGGGCCGGGGAGCTGTTTTTT. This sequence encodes CASRPDREGAGELFF.

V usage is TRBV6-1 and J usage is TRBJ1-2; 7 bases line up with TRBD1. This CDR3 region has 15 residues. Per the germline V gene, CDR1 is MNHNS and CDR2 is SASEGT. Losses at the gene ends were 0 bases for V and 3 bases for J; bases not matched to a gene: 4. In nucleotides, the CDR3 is TGTGCCAGCAGTGAAGCGGCAGGGGGTCACTATGGCTACACCTTC. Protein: CASSEAAGGHYGYTF.

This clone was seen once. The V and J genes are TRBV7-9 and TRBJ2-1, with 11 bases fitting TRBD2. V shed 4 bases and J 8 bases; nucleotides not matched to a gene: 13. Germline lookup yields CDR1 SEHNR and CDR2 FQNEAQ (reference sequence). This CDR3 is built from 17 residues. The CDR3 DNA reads TGTGCCAGCAGCTCCGGGCTAGCGGGGGGCCAGGTGTATGAGCAGTTCTTC. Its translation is CASSSGLAGGQVYEQFF.